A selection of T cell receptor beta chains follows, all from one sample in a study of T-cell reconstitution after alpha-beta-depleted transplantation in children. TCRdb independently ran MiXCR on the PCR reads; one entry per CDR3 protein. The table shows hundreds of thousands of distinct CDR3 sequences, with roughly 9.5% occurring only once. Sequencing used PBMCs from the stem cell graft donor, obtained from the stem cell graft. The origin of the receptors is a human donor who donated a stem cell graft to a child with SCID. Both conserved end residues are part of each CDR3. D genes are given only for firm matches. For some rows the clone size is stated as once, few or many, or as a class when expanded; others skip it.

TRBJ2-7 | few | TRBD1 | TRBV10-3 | CAVRQGNEQYF | TGTGCCGTCCGACAGGGTAACGAGCAGTACTTC
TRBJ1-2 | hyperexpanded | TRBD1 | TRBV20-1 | CSAGITGDFEGYTF | TGCAGTGCTGGGATTACAGGGGATTTTGAAGGCTACACCTTC
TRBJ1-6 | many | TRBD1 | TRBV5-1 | CASSLETYRGLDSPLHF | TGCGCCAGCAGCTTGGAAACCTACAGGGGGCTTGATTCACCCCTCCACTTT
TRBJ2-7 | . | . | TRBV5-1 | CASSLDLSPYEQYF | TGCGCCAGCAGCTTGGATCTGTCACCCTACGAGCAGTACTTC
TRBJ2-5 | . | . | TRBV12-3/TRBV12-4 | CASSWRSQETQYF | TGTGCCAGCAGTTGGAGAAGCCAAGAGACCCAGTACTTC
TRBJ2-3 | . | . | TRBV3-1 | CACSQLVPGTDTQYF | TGTGCCTGCAGCCAACTGGTCCCTGGGACAGATACGCAGTATTTT
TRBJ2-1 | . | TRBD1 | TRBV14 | CASGIQGARSNEQFF | TGTGCCAGCGGTATACAGGGGGCGCGCAGTAATGAGCAGTTCTTC
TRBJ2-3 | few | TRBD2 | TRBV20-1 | CSASSGGASTDTQYF | TGCAGTGCTAGCAGCGGGGGGGCCAGCACAGATACGCAGTATTTT
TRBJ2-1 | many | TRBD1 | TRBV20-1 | CSAPGTGGYEQFF | TGCAGTGCACCCGGGACAGGGGGCTATGAGCAGTTCTTC
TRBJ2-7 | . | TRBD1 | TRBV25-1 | CASSGSGGFYEQYF | TGTGCCAGCAGTGGTTCAGGGGGCTTCTACGAGCAGTACTTC
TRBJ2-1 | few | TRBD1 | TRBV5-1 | CASSPSRTGPGWNEQFF | TGCGCCAGCAGCCCTTCACGGACAGGGCCAGGATGGAATGAGCAGTTCTTC
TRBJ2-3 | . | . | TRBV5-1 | CASSLFSARSTDTQYF | TGCGCCAGCAGCTTGTTTTCGGCCAGGAGCACAGATACGCAGTATTTT
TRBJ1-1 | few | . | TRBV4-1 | CASSQDWGWTEAFF | TGCGCCAGCAGCCAAGATTGGGGGTGGACTGAAGCTTTCTTT
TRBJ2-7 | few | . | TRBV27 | CASSFRAGPEQYF | TGTGCCAGCAGTTTTCGGGCGGGGCCCGAGCAGTACTTC
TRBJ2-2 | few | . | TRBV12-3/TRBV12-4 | CASSTTTGSGELFF | TGTGCCAGCAGTACAACAACAGGGTCCGGGGAGCTGTTTTTT
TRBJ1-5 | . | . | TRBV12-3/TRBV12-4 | CASSPEGGLGQPQHF | TGTGCCAGCAGTCCGGAGGGGGGGTTGGGTCAGCCCCAGCATTTT
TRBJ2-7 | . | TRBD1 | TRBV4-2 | CASSQGAGGSYEQYF | TGTGCCAGCAGCCAAGGCGCAGGGGGCTCCTACGAGCAGTACTTC
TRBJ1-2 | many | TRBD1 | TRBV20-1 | CSARGQGDYGYTF | TGCAGTGCTAGGGGACAGGGGGACTATGGCTACACCTTC
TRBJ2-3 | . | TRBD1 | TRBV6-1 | CASRTTGTGHTDTKYF | TGTGCCAGCAGAACAACCGGGACAGGGCACACAGATACGAAGTATTTT
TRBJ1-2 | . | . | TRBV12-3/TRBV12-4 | CASSLGGLSYGYTF | TGTGCCAGCAGTTTAGGGGGACTGAGCTATGGCTACACCTTC
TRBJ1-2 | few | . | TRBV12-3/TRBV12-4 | CASSLLGDNYGYTF | TGTGCCAGCAGTTTATTGGGAGATAACTATGGCTACACCTTC
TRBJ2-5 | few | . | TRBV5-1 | CASSLGRGQQETQYF | TGCGCCAGCAGCCTCGGTAGGGGCCAACAAGAGACCCAGTACTTC
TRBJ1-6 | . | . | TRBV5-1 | CASSADHGGAKPLHF | TGCGCCAGCAGCGCGGACCATGGGGGGGCAAAGCCCCTCCACTTT
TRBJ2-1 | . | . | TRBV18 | CASSTGGGNEQFF | TGTGCCAGCTCAACCGGTGGTGGCAATGAGCAGTTCTTC
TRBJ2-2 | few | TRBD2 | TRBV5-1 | CASSAGTSGGAWTGELFF | TGCGCCAGCAGCGCTGGGACTAGCGGGGGGGCGTGGACCGGGGAGCTGTTTTTT
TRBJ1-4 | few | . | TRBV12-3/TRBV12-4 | CASAQGVGGTNEKLFF | TGTGCCAGCGCTCAAGGGGTAGGAGGAACTAATGAAAAACTGTTTTTT
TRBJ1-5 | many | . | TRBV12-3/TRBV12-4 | CASSLGREGNQPQHF | TGTGCCAGCAGTTTAGGCAGGGAGGGCAATCAGCCCCAGCATTTT
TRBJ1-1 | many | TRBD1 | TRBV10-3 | CAISESTGVNTEAFF | TGTGCCATCAGTGAGTCGACAGGGGTGAACACTGAAGCTTTCTTT
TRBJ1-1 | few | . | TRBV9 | CASSVPPKGNTEAFF | TGTGCCAGCAGCGTCCCTCCCAAGGGTAACACTGAAGCTTTCTTT
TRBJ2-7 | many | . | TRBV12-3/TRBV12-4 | CASSFGAGTYEQYF | TGTGCCAGCAGTTTCGGTGCAGGAACCTACGAGCAGTACTTC
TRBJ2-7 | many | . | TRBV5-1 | CASSLDATYEQYF | TGCGCCAGCAGCTTGGACGCCACCTACGAGCAGTACTTC
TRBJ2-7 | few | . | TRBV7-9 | CASSPALSEQYF | TGTGCCAGCAGCCCCGCCCTGAGCGAGCAGTACTTC
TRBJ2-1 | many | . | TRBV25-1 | CASSGQTRDRGSYNEQFF | TGTGCCAGCAGTGGCCAAACGCGGGACCGCGGCTCCTACAATGAGCAGTTCTTC
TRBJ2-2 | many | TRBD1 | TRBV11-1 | CASSLVQGVNTGELFF | TGTGCCAGCAGCTTAGTACAGGGGGTGAACACCGGGGAGCTGTTTTTT
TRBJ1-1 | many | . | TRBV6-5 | CASSYSGRKIVNTEAFF | TGTGCCAGCAGTTACTCAGGCAGAAAAATAGTGAACACTGAAGCTTTCTTT
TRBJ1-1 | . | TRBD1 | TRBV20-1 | CSASSGQGPTEAFF | TGCAGTGCTAGTTCGGGACAGGGCCCCACTGAAGCTTTCTTT
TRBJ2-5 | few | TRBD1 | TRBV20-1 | CSADGTGWTQYF | TGCAGTGCTGACGGGACAGGATGGACCCAGTACTTC
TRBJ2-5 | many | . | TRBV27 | CASSLTGMNQETQYF | TGTGCCAGCAGTCTAACCGGTATGAACCAAGAGACCCAGTACTTC